A single sample gave rise to the 12 T cell receptor beta chains below, sequenced in a study of siplizumab effects on memory and regulatory T cells. Their antigen targets remain unknown. The mixed lymphocyte reaction cells underwent coculture at 37°C for approximately six days. Profiling relied on immunoSEQ multiplex PCR, and the TCRdb table lists in-frame clones only, not all of them. The data show 6,500 to 7,500 clones, with roughly a third seen just once and around a sixth held by the top ten. The specimen was CFSE-low (dividing) CD8+ T cells sorted from an allogeneic mixed lymphocyte reaction. The receptors were sampled from a human donor in good health; the cells came from an allogeneic mixed lymphocyte reaction.

This chain uses TRBV6-6 with TRBJ1-1; D gene ambiguous. Deletions cut 6 bases from V and 3 bases from J, with 8 bases between. Per the germline V gene, CDR1 is MNHNY and CDR2 is SVGAGI (reference sequence). This CDR3 is 12 amino acids long. The CDR3 region is CASSPSYTEAFF. In DNA, the CDR3 is TGTGCCAGCAGCCCGTCGTACACTGAAGCTTTCTTT.

This clone has just a few counts. The chain employs TRBV19 and TRBJ2-1, with 8 bases matching TRBD1. This CDR3 has 12 amino acids. Germline V gene sequence: CDR1 LNHDA, CDR2 SQIVND (reference sequence). Trimming cost V 10 bases and J 6 bases; bases outside gene matches: 5. The CDR3, as DNA: TGTGCCACCTCGGGGACAGGCAATGAGCAGTTCTTC. It yields the protein CATSGTGNEQFF. The whole variable domain, filled in from reference TRBV19 and TRBJ2-1, reads DGGITQSPKYLFRKEGQNVTLSCEQNLNHDAMYWYRQDPGQGLRLIYYSQIVNDFQKGDIAEGYSVSREKKESFPLTVTSAQKNPTAFYLCATSGTGNEQFFGPGTRLTVL.

In its sample, this clone is medium-sized. The chain recombines TRBV4-1 with TRBJ2-7, with D unresolved. This CDR3 region has 17 residues. Trimming cost V 1 base and J 2 bases, with 18 bases left between them. Germline V CDR1 and CDR2: MGHRA, YSYEKL. The CDR3 sequence: CASSQVVGFPGTYEQYF. DNA for the CDR3: TGCGCCAGCAGCCAAGTTGTTGGGTTTCCTGGGACCTACGAGCAGTACTTC.

This clone is medium-sized by share. The V and J genes are TRBV11-2 and TRBJ2-7; D may be TRBD1 or TRBD2 (7 bases each). This CDR3 contains 13 residues. Germline values: CDR1 SGHAT, CDR2 FQNNGV. Trimming left V 11 bases short and J 3 bases short, with 17 bases between. The CDR3 bases are TGTGCCGCTGGGGAGGGGGCGGTCTACGAGCAGTACTTC. The encoded protein is CAAGEGAVYEQYF.

This clone turned up a few times. The chain uses TRBV6-6 and TRBJ2-1; 7 positions agree with TRBD1. Trimming at V came to 0 bases and at J to 6 bases, leaving 2 bases not matched to a gene. The germline V gene has CDR1 MNHNY and CDR2 SVGAGI (reference sequence). The CDR3 is 14 amino acids. The CDR3 DNA reads as TGTGCCAGCAGTTACTCGGGGGACAGCAATGAGCAGTTCTTC. Translated, it gives CASSYSGDSNEQFF.

This clone occurred a few times. The V and J genes are TRBV6-5 and TRBJ1-2; the match to TRBD1 covers 7 bases. The CDR3 length is 13 residues. V lost 5 bases to trimming and J lost 2 bases; unmatched junction nucleotides: 2. Per the germline V gene, CDR1 is MNHEY and CDR2 is SVGAGI. The CDR3 region is CASSQTGNYGYTF. The CDR3 bases are TGTGCCAGCAGTCAGACAGGGAACTATGGCTACACCTTC.

V gene TRBV2 combines with J gene TRBJ2-5; possibly TRBD1 for D (6 bases). The CDR3 sequence is 15 residues long. V was cut by 8 bases and J by 5 bases, with 21 bases left in between. CDR1 is SNHLY, CDR2 FYNNEI, per germline. The CDR3 sequence: CASRGGAVWEETQYF. CDR3 DNA: TGTGCCAGCCGTGGGGGCGCGGTGTGGGAGGAGACCCAGTACTTC.

This clone has just a few counts. The V gene is TRBV5-8, the J gene TRBJ2-2; 10 nucleotides line up with TRBD2. CDR3 length equals 14 residues. The germline V gene encodes CDR1 SGHTS and CDR2 YDEGEE. Germline trimming cut 4 bases from V and 9 bases from J; bases unmatched to any gene: 6. CDR3 loop: CASSRPAGGRELFF. The DNA for the CDR3 is TGTGCCAGCAGCAGACCAGCGGGAGGGCGGGAGCTGTTTTTT.

This chain connects TRBV5-4 to TRBJ2-4; D may be TRBD1 (7 bases). The CDR3 covers 14 residues. The germline V gene has CDR1 SGHNT and CDR2 YYREEE (reference sequence). Trimming left V 4 bases short and J 7 bases short, with 15 bases between. The CDR3 region is CASSPETGRNIQYF. In DNA, the CDR3 is TGTGCCAGCAGCCCGGAGACAGGGAGGAACATTCAGTACTTC. Full variable domain (rest looked up from reference TRBV5-4 and TRBJ2-4): ETGVTQSPTHLIKTRGQQVTLRCSSQSGHNTVSWYQQALGQGPQFIFQYYREEENGRGNFPPRFSGLQFPNYSSELNVNALELDDSALYLCASSPETGRNIQYFGAGTRLSVL.

The chain joins TRBV6-5 to TRBJ1-1, with D uncertain. The CDR3 sequence is 13 residues long. V dropped 3 bases and J dropped 4 bases, with 9 bases sitting between them. Germline V lookup: CDR1 MNHEY, CDR2 SVGAGI. The CDR3 DNA is TGTGCCAGCAGTTATGCCGGATCCACTGAAGCTTTCTTT. It specifies CASSYAGSTEAFF.

In its sample, this clone ranks as medium-sized. The gene calls are TRBV9 and TRBJ2-7, with 10 bases identical to TRBD2. Germline trimming cut 3 bases from V and 6 bases from J; bases unmatched to any gene: 9. The CDR3 extends over 15 amino acids. Germline V gene sequence: CDR1 SGDLS, CDR2 YYNGEE. This CDR3 reads CASSARAGGPIEQYF. The CDR3 coding sequence is TGTGCCAGCAGCGCACGAGCGGGAGGGCCGATCGAGCAGTACTTC.

The gene calls are TRBV28 and TRBJ1-5; the D is unclear. CDR3 length: 13 amino acids. Per the germline V gene, CDR1 is MDHEN and CDR2 is SYDVKM. V lost 1 base and J lost 5, with 6 bases in between. This CDR3 is CASSLFEDQPQHF. CDR3 bases: TGTGCCAGCAGTTTATTCGAAGATCAGCCCCAGCATTTT.